The sequence of this TCR beta chain was determined in a study of blood T cell repertoires in COVID-19. Clinical history reported by participants formed the basis on which cohorts were assigned. CDR3 length equals 18 residues. Trimming cost V 1 base and J 3 bases; bases outside gene matches: 13. In germline, CDR1 is SNHLY, CDR2 FYNNEI. Original processing notes: Cell counts per sample came from amplifying reference gene primers. Assay: immunoSEQ multiplex PCR; the TCRdb copy retains only in-frame clones and omits some. For V, J and clone size, that table is used; D and trimming come from the DNA. This table holds about 320,000 clones, about 85% found once.

The origin of this receptor is a woman aged 25 to 45 who had recovered from COVID-19. Sequencing used PBMCs or T cells enriched from blood (not recorded which). V gene TRBV2 combines with J gene TRBJ1-1; TRBD1 aligns across 8 bases. CDR3 sequence (DNA): TGTGCCAGCAGTGAAGATCAGCCACCGACAGGGGAGGACACTGAAGCTTTCTTT. Its translation: CASSEDQPPTGEDTEAFF. Full variable domain (missing parts from reference TRBV2 and TRBJ1-1): EPEVTQTPSHQVTQMGQEVILRCVPISNHLYFYWYRQILGQKVEFLVSFYNNEISEKSEIFDDQFSVERPDGSNFTLKIRSTKLEDSAMYFCASSEDQPPTGEDTEAFFGQGTRLTVV.